The source of this T cell receptor beta chain is a study of cytomegalovirus exposure and HLA in healthy donors. Germline V CDR1 and CDR2: PRHDT, FYEKMQ (reference sequence). Trimming took 5 bases from V and 2 from J, leaving 16 bases between them. The length of the CDR3 is 16 residues. Study-wide results and caveats: In presence/absence analyses, roughly uniform sequencing depth across donors was assumed. From TCR beta sequences, most subjects' HLA-A and HLA-B alleles were reportedly predicted accurately. The classifier was said to identify cytomegalovirus status with high specificity and sensitivity.

This clone was recorded a few times. Its antigen remains unknown. Both 60 Vbeta primers and 13 Jbeta primers went into the PCR. The repertoire was sequenced with immunoSEQ multiplex PCR; TCRdb's copy has only in-frame clones and lacks some. The sample records about 120,000 clones, roughly 83% being singletons. The material sequenced was PBMCs. This receptor was taken from a man between 25 and 39 years old in good health and CMV-seropositive. The chain links TRBV13 to TRBJ1-3; perhaps TRBD1 as D (5 bases). CDR3 sequence reads: CASSPRAGWAGNTIYF. In DNA form, the CDR3 reads TGTGCCAGCAGCCCAAGGGCAGGGTGGGCTGGAAACACCATATATTTT.